This T cell receptor (beta chain) is drawn from a study of cytomegalovirus exposure and HLA in healthy donors. Study-wide background: Researchers found that roughly 81% of 300 to 450 genotyped donors fell within the Caucasian-associated ancestry cluster.

Study observations and caveats: The study flagged approximately 180 TCR beta chains as cytomegalovirus-associated.

The PCR made use of 60 Vbeta and 13 Jbeta primers. TCRdb keeps only in-frame clones here, not all; method: immunoSEQ multiplex PCR. This sample's table reports approximately 80,000 clones. About this clone itself: The target antigen is unknown.

The CDR3 consists of 15 residues. Trimming removed 6 bases from V and 8 bases from J; junction bases left unmatched: 7. Germline CDR1 MNHNS, CDR2 SASEGT. The receptor was isolated from a man younger than 30 in good health and CMV-seropositive. The sequenced sample consisted of PBMCs. The chain carries TRBV6-1 and TRBJ1-6, with 10 positions matching TRBD1. The CDR3 bases are TGTGCCAGCAGAATAGGACAGGGGGTAGATTCACCCCTCCACTTT. Translated: CASRIGQGVDSPLHF.